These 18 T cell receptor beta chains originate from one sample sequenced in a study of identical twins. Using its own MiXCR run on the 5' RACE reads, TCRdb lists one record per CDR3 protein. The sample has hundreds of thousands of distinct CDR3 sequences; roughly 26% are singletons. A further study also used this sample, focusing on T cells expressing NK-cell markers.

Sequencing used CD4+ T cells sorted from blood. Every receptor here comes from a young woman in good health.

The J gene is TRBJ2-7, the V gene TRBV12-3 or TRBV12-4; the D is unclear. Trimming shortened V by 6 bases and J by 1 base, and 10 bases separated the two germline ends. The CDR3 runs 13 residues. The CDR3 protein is CASRGPRSYEQYF. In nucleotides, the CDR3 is TGTGCCAGCAGGGGCCCTCGGTCCTACGAGCAGTACTTC.

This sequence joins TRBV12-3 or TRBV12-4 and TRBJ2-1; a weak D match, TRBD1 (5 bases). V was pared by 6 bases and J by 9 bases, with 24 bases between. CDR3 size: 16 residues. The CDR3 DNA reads TGTGCCAGCAGGACCCCTGGCTCGACAGCTGGGCGTGAGCAGTTCTTC. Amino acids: CASRTPGSTAGREQFF.

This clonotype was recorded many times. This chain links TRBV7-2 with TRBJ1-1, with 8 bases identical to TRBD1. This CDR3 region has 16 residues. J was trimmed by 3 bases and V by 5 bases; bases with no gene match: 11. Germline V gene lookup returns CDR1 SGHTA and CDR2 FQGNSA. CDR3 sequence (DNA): TGTGCCAGCAGCCCCGGTCGACAGGGGAGAGACACTGAAGCTTTCTTT. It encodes CASSPGRQGRDTEAFF. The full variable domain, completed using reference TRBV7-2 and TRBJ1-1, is GAGVSQSPSNKVTEKGKDVELRCDPISGHTALYWYRQSLGQGLEFLIYFQGNSAPDKSGLPSDRFSAERTGGSVSTLTIQRTQQEDSAVYLCASSPGRQGRDTEAFFGQGTRLTVV.

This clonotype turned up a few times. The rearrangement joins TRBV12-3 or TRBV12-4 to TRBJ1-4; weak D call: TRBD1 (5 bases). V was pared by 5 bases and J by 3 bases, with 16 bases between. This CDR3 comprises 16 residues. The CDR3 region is CASSPLRRGANEKLFF. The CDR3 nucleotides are TGTGCCAGCAGTCCCCTCCGGCGGGGGGCTAATGAAAAACTGTTTTTT.

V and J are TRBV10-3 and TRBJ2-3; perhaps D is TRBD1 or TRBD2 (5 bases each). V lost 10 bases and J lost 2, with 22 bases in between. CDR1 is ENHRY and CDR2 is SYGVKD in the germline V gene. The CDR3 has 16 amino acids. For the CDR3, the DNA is TGTGCCACCGGGCCGGGGCCAGGAAATATCACAGATACGCAGTATTTT. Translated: CATGPGPGNITDTQYF.

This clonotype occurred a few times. This chain's CDR3 is CASSVAGGNIQYF. The DNA of the CDR3 is TGTGCCAGCAGCGTAGCTGGAGGAAACATTCAGTACTTC. This rearrangement joins TRBV9 to TRBJ2-4; TRBD2 is a possible D gene (5 bases). Trimming removed 0 bases from V and 6 bases from J, with 7 bases in between. The germline CDR1 and CDR2 sequences are SGDLS and YYNGEE. The CDR3 is 13 amino acids.

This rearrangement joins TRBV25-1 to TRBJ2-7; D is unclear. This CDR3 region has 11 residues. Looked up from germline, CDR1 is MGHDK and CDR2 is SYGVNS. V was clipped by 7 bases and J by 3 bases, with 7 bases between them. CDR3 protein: CASKASYEQYF. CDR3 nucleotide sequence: TGTGCCAGCAAGGCCAGCTACGAGCAGTACTTC.

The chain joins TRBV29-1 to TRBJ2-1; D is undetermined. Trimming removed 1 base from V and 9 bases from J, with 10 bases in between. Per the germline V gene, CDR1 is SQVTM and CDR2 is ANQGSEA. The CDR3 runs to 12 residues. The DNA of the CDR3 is TGCAGCGTTGAAGGGGCGTCGGGTGAGCAGTTCTTC. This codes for CSVEGASGEQFF.

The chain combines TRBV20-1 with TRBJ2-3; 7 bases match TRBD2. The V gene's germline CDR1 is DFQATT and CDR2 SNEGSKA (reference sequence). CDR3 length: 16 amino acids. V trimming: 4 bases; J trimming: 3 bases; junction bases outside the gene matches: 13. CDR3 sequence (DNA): TGCAGTGCTATACTAGGCGGGGGAGCAACAACAGATACGCAGTATTTT. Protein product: CSAILGGGATTDTQYF.

The CDR3 region has the DNA TGTGCCAGTCTTGCCCGGGTGAATTCTAATGAAAAACTGTTTTTT. It yields the protein CASLARVNSNEKLFF. This chain joins TRBV4-2 and TRBJ1-4, with D uncertain. Trimming took off 9 bases at V and 3 bases at J, with 17 bases between the two ends. The germline V gene encodes CDR1 LGHNA and CDR2 YNFKEQ. CDR3 length equals 15 residues.

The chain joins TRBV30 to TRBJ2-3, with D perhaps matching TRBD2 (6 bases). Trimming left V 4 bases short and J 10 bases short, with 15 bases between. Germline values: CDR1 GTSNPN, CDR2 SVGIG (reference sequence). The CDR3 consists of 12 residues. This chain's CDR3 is CAWTVAGTAQYF. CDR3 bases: TGTGCCTGGACCGTGGCGGGGACGGCGCAGTATTTT.

This chain's CDR3 is CSASRRVMGQPQHF. The CDR3 coding sequence is TGCAGTGCTAGCCGCAGGGTGATGGGTCAGCCCCAGCATTTT. The chain carries TRBV20-1 and TRBJ1-5, with D tentatively TRBD1 (5 bases). V gave up 3 bases and J gave up 6 bases, with 15 bases separating them. This CDR3 region has 14 residues. In germline, CDR1 is DFQATT, CDR2 SNEGSKA (reference sequence).

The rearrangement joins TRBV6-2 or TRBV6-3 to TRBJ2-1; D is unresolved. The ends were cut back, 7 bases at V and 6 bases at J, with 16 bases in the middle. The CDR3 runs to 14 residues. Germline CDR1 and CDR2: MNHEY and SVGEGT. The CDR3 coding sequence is TGTGCCAGCAACAAATTAAGGGCAATCAATGAGCAGTTCTTC. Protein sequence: CASNKLRAINEQFF.

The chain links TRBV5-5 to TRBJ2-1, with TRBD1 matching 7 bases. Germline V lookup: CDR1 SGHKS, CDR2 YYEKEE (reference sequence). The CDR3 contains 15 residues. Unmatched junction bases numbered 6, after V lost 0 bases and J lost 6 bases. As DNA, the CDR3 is TGTGCCAGCAGCTTGGTGTGGGACAGATTCAATGAGCAGTTCTTC. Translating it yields CASSLVWDRFNEQFF.

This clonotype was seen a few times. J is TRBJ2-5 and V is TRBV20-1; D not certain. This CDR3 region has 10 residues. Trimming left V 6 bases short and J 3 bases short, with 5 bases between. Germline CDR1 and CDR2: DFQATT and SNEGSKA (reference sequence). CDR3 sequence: CSAVKETQYF. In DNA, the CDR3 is TGCAGTGCCGTCAAAGAGACCCAGTACTTC.

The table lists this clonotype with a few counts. CDR3 loop: CASSLAPGRGKRHTF. Written as DNA, the CDR3 is TGCGCCAGCAGCTTGGCCCCGGGCAGGGGGAAAAGGCACACCTTC. The V call is TRBV5-1, the J call TRBJ1-2; TRBD1 matches 7 bases. CDR1 is SGHRS, CDR2 YFSETQ, per germline. V trimming: 0 bases; J trimming: 12 bases; junction bases outside the gene matches: 14. The CDR3 sequence is 15 residues long.

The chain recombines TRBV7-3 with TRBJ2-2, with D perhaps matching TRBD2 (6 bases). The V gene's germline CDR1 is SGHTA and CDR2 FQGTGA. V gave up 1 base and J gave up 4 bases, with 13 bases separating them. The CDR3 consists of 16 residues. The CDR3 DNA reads TGTGCCAGCAGCTTAATTGGGGGGTCGGGCACCGGGGAGCTGTTTTTT. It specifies CASSLIGGSGTGELFF.

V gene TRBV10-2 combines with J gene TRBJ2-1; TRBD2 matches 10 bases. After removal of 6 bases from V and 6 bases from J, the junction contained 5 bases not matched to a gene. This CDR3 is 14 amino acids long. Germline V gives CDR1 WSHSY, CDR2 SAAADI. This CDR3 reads CASRLGLASNEQFF. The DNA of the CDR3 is TGCGCCAGCAGGCTGGGACTAGCGTCCAATGAGCAGTTCTTC.